This T cell receptor beta chain was profiled in a study of T cell responses to AZD1222 COVID-19 vaccine. Broader study findings: Clonal diversity may have been underestimated in mostly white British donors. Vaccine-related CD4 TCRs covered spike, predominating at 160-218 and 743-854. Unmutated variant regions are reportedly the target of nearly half of TCRs that are spike-specific. Without day 14 samples, only post-peak T cell repertoires were studied.

About this clone: The antigen remains undetermined.

The assay was immunoSEQ multiplex PCR, and TCRdb's table has in-frame clones only and misses some. The sample holds fewer than 130,000 clones, over 75% seen once. Trimming stripped 5 bases from V and 3 bases from J, with 18 bases between. The CDR3 is 16 amino acids. Germline assignment: CDR1 SGHTA and CDR2 FQGNSA. The receptor was isolated from an adult in good health. The J gene is TRBJ2-3, the V gene TRBV7-2; a weak D match, TRBD2 (5 bases). The material was peripheral blood, obtained on day 0 of AZD1222 vaccination. The CDR3 reads CASSPRRGFRTDTQYF. The CDR3 coding sequence is TGTGCCAGCAGCCCTCGTCGAGGGTTTAGAACAGATACGCAGTATTTT.